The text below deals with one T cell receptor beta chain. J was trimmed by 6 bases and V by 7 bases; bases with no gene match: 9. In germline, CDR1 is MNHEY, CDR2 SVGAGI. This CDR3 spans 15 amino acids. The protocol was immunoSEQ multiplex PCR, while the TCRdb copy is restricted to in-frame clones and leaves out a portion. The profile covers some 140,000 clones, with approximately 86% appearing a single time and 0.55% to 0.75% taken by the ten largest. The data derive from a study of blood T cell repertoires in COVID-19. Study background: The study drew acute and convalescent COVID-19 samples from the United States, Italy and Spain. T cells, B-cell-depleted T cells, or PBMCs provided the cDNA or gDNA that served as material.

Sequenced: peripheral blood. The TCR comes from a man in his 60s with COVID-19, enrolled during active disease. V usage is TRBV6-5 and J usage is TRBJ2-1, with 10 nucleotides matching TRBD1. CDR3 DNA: TGTGCCAGCAATCACGACAGGGGGCGTATCAATGAGCAGTTCTTC. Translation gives CASNHDRGRINEQFF.